This TCR beta chain was sequenced during a study of cytomegalovirus exposure and HLA in healthy donors. Generated by immunoSEQ multiplex PCR, the TCRdb table keeps only in-frame clones and is missing some. The sample has over 100,000 clones; 88% are singletons. The donors formed part of the approximately 120-subject validation cohort, distinct from the roughly 700-subject first cohort. Concerning this clone: What it binds is not known.

General study results and limits: Reports credit the classifier with highly specific, highly sensitive diagnosis of cytomegalovirus status. First-cohort TCR clusters tended to co-occur in the 90 to 150 validation repertoires, a later analysis found.

The sample comprised PBMCs. This receptor was taken from a woman younger than 35 in good health and CMV-seropositive.

CDR3 residues: CASSRTGGFYEQYF. CDR3 sequence (DNA): TGTGCCAGCAGCCGGACAGGGGGCTTCTACGAGCAGTACTTC. The V and J genes are TRBV7-9 and TRBJ2-7; TRBD1 matches at 11 bases. V shed 5 bases, J shed 3 bases, and the junction held 3 bases outside the gene matches. CDR1 is SEHNR, CDR2 FQNEAQ, per germline (reference sequence). There are 14 residues in the CDR3.